This T cell receptor (beta chain) was recorded in a study of technical replicates of blood from a handful of donors. Sequencing was performed with immunoSEQ multiplex PCR; in TCRdb, only in-frame clones are kept and a portion is missing. The sample yields tens of thousands of clones, approximately 90% seen once. The CDR3 is 15 amino acids. V dropped 6 bases and J dropped 5; count of bases not matched to a gene: 10. CDR1 and CDR2 (germline): KGHSH, LQKENI. The sequenced material came from T cells isolated from PBMCs. The chain is built from TRBV18 and TRBJ2-1, with 7 bases lining up with TRBD2. The receptor was isolated from a human donor in good health. For the CDR3, the DNA is TGTGCCAGCTCGCCCCCCAGCGGGATTAACAATGAGCAGTTCTTC. This gives the protein CASSPPSGINNEQFF.